Here is one T cell receptor beta chain with its context. Its antigen is not known. The sample originates from a study of T-cell memory formation after mild COVID-19. Looking at the study overall: Largely donor-specific TCR clusters were found. Notes on the study in general: Of the contracting clones, CD4+ ones lay mainly in CM and EM, and CD8+ ones in EMRA. Confirmation was lacking for SARS-CoV-2 specificity of second-wave clones that peaked on day 37.

There are 16 residues in the CDR3. The germline CDR1 and CDR2 sequences are MGHRA and YSYEKL. Trimming at V came to 5 bases and at J to 2 bases, leaving 10 bases not matched to a gene. 5'RACE primed from the constant segment yielded TCR alpha and TCR beta cDNA libraries bearing sample barcodes and UMIs. Via MiXCR, TCRdb re-called the 5' RACE reads, giving one row per CDR3 protein. The sample has 350,000 to 450,000 distinct CDR3 sequences, approximately 20% seen once. The chain is built from TRBV4-1 and TRBJ2-5; 8 bases are shared with TRBD2. Sequenced input: PBMCs or a T cell subset sorted from them (not recorded which). The receptor was derived from an adult woman who had mild COVID-19 (a few samples of this study predate the infection). Cell type and time point are not known. The CDR3 spells CASSESGLGTQETQYF. CDR3 in DNA: TGCGCCAGCAGCGAATCGGGACTAGGAACTCAAGAGACCCAGTACTTC.